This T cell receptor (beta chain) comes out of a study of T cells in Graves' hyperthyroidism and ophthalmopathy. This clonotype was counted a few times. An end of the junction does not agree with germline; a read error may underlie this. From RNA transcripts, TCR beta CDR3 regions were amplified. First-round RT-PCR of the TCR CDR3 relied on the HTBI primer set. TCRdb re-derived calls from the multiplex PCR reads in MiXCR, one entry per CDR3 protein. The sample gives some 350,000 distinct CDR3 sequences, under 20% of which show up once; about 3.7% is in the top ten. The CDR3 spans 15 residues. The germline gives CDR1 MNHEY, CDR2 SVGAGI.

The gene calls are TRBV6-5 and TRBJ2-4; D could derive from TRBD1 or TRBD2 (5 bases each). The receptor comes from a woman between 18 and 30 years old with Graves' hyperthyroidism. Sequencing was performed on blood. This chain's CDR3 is CASSYSRDPSGIKYF. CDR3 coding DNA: TGTGCCAGCAGTTACTCGAGGGACCCATCGGGCATTAAGTACTTC.